This passage covers 22 T cell receptor beta chains from one sample sequenced in a study of control samples from healthy donors and cancer patients. Profiled with immunoSEQ multiplex PCR; TCRdb holds only in-frame clones, not every one. The table records roughly 100,000 clones, about 88% of them present only once. Sequenced input: blood. The receptors stem from a woman between 45 and 60 years old in good health.

This clone was counted between two and nine times. The J gene is TRBJ2-1, the V gene TRBV28; either TRBD1 or TRBD2 may fit D (5 bases each). V was clipped by 3 bases and J by 3 bases, with 15 bases between them. Per germline, CDR1 MDHEN and CDR2 SYDVKM. This CDR3 is 16 amino acids long. DNA of the CDR3: TGTGCCAGCAGTTTTAATTGGGGGAAAAACTACAATGAGCAGTTCTTC. It codes for CASSFNWGKNYNEQFF.

This sequence joins TRBV5-1 and TRBJ2-7; maybe TRBD2 (6 bases). The CDR3 length is 14 residues. Trimming took off 3 bases at V and 1 base at J, with 11 bases between the two ends. Germline CDR1 SGHRS, CDR2 YFSETQ. This CDR3 reads CASSWIGGSYEQYF. The CDR3 bases are TGCGCCAGCAGCTGGATTGGGGGGTCCTACGAGCAGTACTTC.

The rearrangement links TRBV23-1 to TRBJ1-3, with D possibly being TRBD1 (6 bases). TRBV23-1 is an open reading frame whose function is uncertain. This CDR3 is 13 amino acids long. The V and J ends lost 6 bases and 5 bases respectively, with 11 bases between them. CDR3 sequence reads: CASRQGSRNTIYF. The CDR3 DNA is TGCGCCAGCAGACAGGGTTCGCGAAACACCATATATTTT.

The chain joins TRBV7-3 to TRBJ2-3; D unclear. The germline V gene encodes CDR1 SGHTA and CDR2 FQGTGA. V lost 4 bases to trimming and J lost 2 bases, with 13 bases between them. This CDR3 is 15 amino acids long. The CDR3 region is CASSSQAHPTDTQYF. CDR3 DNA: TGTGCCAGCAGCTCCCAGGCCCATCCCACAGATACGCAGTATTTT.

The CDR3 here is CASSPSHRKNTGELFF. The DNA for the CDR3 is TGTGCCAGCAGCCCTTCACACAGGAAGAACACCGGGGAGCTGTTTTTT. This chain links TRBV3-1 (or the pseudogene TRBV3-2) with TRBJ2-2, with a tentative D call TRBD1 (5 bases). Trimming left V 4 bases short and J 1 base short, with 13 bases between. The CDR3 length is 16 residues. Germline V gene lookup returns CDR1 LGHDT and CDR2 YNNKEL (reference sequence).

The rearrangement joins TRBV7-2 to TRBJ2-1; D not certain. With 4 bases removed from V and 2 bases from J, the gap between germline ends came to 15 bases. Germline V gene sequence: CDR1 SGHTA, CDR2 FQGNSA. CDR3 length equals 16 residues. Here the CDR3 reads CASSSTGSNTYNEQFF. Here the CDR3 DNA reads TGTGCCAGCAGCTCAACCGGCAGCAACACCTACAATGAGCAGTTCTTC.

The J gene is TRBJ1-3, the V gene TRBV6-1, with D possibly matching TRBD1 (5 bases). There are 16 residues in the CDR3. Per germline, CDR1 MNHNS and CDR2 SASEGT. The V end lost 1 base, the J end lost 2 bases, and 12 bases lay between the germline ends. The CDR3 DNA is TGTGCCAGCAGTGAAGGACCGCGGGGGGCTGGAAACACCATATATTTT. The encoded protein is CASSEGPRGAGNTIYF.

This clone has just a few counts. The chain links TRBV7-8 to TRBJ1-6; 8 positions match TRBD1. In germline, CDR1 is SGHVS, CDR2 FQNEAQ. J lost 6 bases, V lost 4 bases, and 2 bases had no gene match. The CDR3 has 14 residues. The CDR3 DNA sequence: TGTGCCAGCAGCTCAGACAGGGGTAATTCACCCCTCCACTTT. It specifies CASSSDRGNSPLHF.

This CDR3 is CASSLRQGLGYTF. The CDR3 coding sequence is TGTGCCAGCAGTTTACGACAGGGACTAGGCTACACCTTC. The chain has TRBV12-3 or TRBV12-4 and TRBJ1-2; 7 bases align to TRBD1. The V and J ends lost 2 bases and 8 bases, in that order; junction bases with no gene match: 5. This CDR3 is built from 13 residues.

This clone has a single count. This chain uses TRBV29-1 with TRBJ2-1, with 8 bases that match TRBD1. The CDR3 has 12 amino acids. The germline CDR1 and CDR2 sequences are SQVTM and ANQGSEA. The J segment lost 8 bases and the V segment lost 3 bases, leaving 3 bases of the junction unmatched. The CDR3 loop reads CSVDPGGDEQFF. The CDR3, as DNA: TGCAGCGTTGACCCAGGGGGCGATGAGCAGTTCTTC.

The CDR3 nucleotides read TGCGCCAGCAGCCAGGGGAAAAGCTCTGGGGCCAACGTCCTGACTTTC. It codes for CASSQGKSSGANVLTF. This chain uses TRBV4-3 with TRBJ2-6, with D unresolved. Germline loops: CDR1 LGHNA, CDR2 YSLEER. This CDR3 comprises 16 residues. V shed 3 bases and J shed 0 bases, with 9 bases lying between them.

The chain carries TRBV2 and TRBJ1-2, with TRBD1 matching over 11 bases. Germline V lookup: CDR1 SNHLY, CDR2 FYNNEI. The CDR3 runs 15 residues. Trimming cost V 6 bases and J 5 bases; bases outside gene matches: 8. Written as DNA, the CDR3 is TGTGCCAGCAGCCCGGACAGGGGGCGACAGTATGGCTACACCTTC. Translating gives CASSPDRGRQYGYTF.

This rearrangement joins TRBV2 to TRBJ2-3, with a weak D call TRBD1 (6 bases). The CDR3 sequence is 12 residues long. V lost 6 bases and J 6 bases, leaving 10 bases between the germline ends. Germline lookup yields CDR1 SNHLY and CDR2 FYNNEI. DNA of the CDR3: TGTGCCAGCAGATTACAGGGTGATACGCAGTATTTT. Its translation is CASRLQGDTQYF. The variable domain in full, with the rest retrieved from reference TRBV2 and TRBJ2-3, is EPEVTQTPSHQVTQMGQEVILRCVPISNHLYFYWYRQILGQKVEFLVSFYNNEISEKSEIFDDQFSVERPDGSNFTLKIRSTKLEDSAMYFCASRLQGDTQYFGPGTRLTVL.

This clone was seen a handful of times. The chain recombines TRBV7-8 with TRBJ1-2; 8 nucleotides match TRBD1. Looked up from germline, CDR1 is SGHVS and CDR2 is FQNEAQ. The V segment lost 0 bases and the J segment 5 bases; nucleotides outside the gene matches: 5. CDR3 length equals 15 residues. CDR3 coding DNA: TGTGCCAGCAGCTTAGCGGAGACAGGGGTTTATGGCTACACCTTC. Residues: CASSLAETGVYGYTF.

The chain joins TRBV6-6 to TRBJ2-7; 9 bases agree with TRBD1. V was clipped by 6 bases and J by 2 bases; unmatched bases: 8. The CDR3 runs 15 residues. Per germline, CDR1 MNHNY and CDR2 SVGAGI (reference sequence). CDR3 protein: CASRGGQGQTYEQYF. In DNA, the CDR3 is TGTGCCAGCAGGGGCGGACAGGGGCAAACCTACGAGCAGTACTTC.

A remark on this clone: The sample contains more than one DNA sequence encoding this CDR3. The rearrangement joins TRBV21-1 to TRBJ2-3; the table's D call, TRBD2, was not checked against the DNA. TRBV21-1 is recorded as a pseudogene. This CDR3 is 18 amino acids long. The CDR3 loop reads CASSPNRDFTKGTDTQYF. The CDR3 coding sequence is TGTGCCAGCAGTCCAAACCGGGACTTTACCAAAGGCACAGATACGCAGTATTTT.

This chain connects TRBV10-3 to TRBJ1-2; D might be TRBD1 (5 bases). The CDR3 has 16 amino acids. V dropped 3 bases and J dropped 4 bases, with 18 bases sitting between them. CDR1 is ENHRY and CDR2 is SYGVKD in the germline V gene. Here the CDR3 reads CAISDPSGVGSYGYTF. The DNA for the CDR3 is TGTGCCATCAGTGATCCCTCGGGGGTGGGATCCTATGGCTACACCTTC.

The table lists this clone with a few counts. The V call is TRBV7-2, the J call TRBJ2-5; the D gene could be TRBD1 or TRBD2 (5 bases each). CDR1 SGHTA and CDR2 FQGNSA come from the germline V gene. V lost 2 bases to trimming and J lost 1 base, with 14 bases between them. The CDR3 has 16 residues. The DNA for the CDR3 is TGTGCCAGCAGCTTATTTCCACGGGGCCGCCAAGAGACCCAGTACTTC. Residues: CASSLFPRGRQETQYF.

This rearrangement joins TRBV18 to TRBJ2-3, with TRBD1 matching 7 bases. The V gene end was trimmed by 5 bases and the J gene end by 2 bases; junction bases not matched to a gene: 7. The CDR3 totals 15 residues. Germline CDR1 is KGHSH and CDR2 is LQKENI. The CDR3 loop reads CASSTYRGPTDTQYF. The CDR3 DNA reads as TGTGCCAGCTCAACCTACAGGGGTCCCACAGATACGCAGTATTTT.

This clone was found a few times. V gene TRBV4-1 combines with J gene TRBJ2-1, with 9 bases aligning to TRBD2. V lost 3 bases and J lost 7; bases outside the gene matches: 10. The germline CDR1 and CDR2 sequences are MGHRA and YSYEKL. The CDR3 contains 16 residues. The CDR3: CASSQEASGTRNEQFF. As DNA, the CDR3 is TGCGCCAGCAGCCAGGAGGCTAGCGGGACCCGTAATGAGCAGTTCTTC.

The rearrangement joins TRBV7-2 to TRBJ2-3, with unresolved D. The CDR3 runs 14 residues. The V gene's germline CDR1 is SGHTA and CDR2 FQGNSA. V lost 6 bases, J lost 2 bases, and 12 bases lay in between. Written as DNA, the CDR3 is TGTGCCAGCAGGCCTAAGCGTGACACAGATACGCAGTATTTT. It translates to CASRPKRDTDTQYF.

The chain carries TRBV19 and TRBJ1-2; TRBD1 matches at 9 bases. Germline V gene sequence: CDR1 LNHDA, CDR2 SQIVND (reference sequence). With 3 bases clipped from V and 5 bases from J, the junction kept 7 bases outside the gene matches. This CDR3 is 15 amino acids long. In DNA, the CDR3 is TGTGCCAGTAGTATTTCAGACGGACAGGGGTATGGCTACACCTTC. This sequence encodes CASSISDGQGYGYTF.